This entry is about one T cell receptor (beta chain). TRB rearrangements were amplified by touch-down multiplex PCR with mixed TRB-A/B primers. TCRdb reanalyzed the multiplex PCR reads and collapses them to one entry per CDR3 protein, without DNA. Recorded for this sample: about 5,000 distinct CDR3 sequences. The V gene's germline CDR1 is SGHRS and CDR2 YFSETQ. The CDR3 spans 18 residues. The sample comes from a study of T cell clusters in autoimmune cytopenias. TRB was amplified from around 250 ng of peripheral blood genomic DNA per sample. In addition, the sample was reused for a study of T cell repertoires in aging, cancer and after chemotherapy.

The chain is built from TRBV5-1 and TRBJ2-6; TCRdb proposes TRBD1, but this gene call is untestable without DNA. The material sequenced was peripheral blood. The TCR sequence derives from a human donor in good health. The CDR3 reads CASSQFPGQGTGANVLTF.